This TCR beta chain was sequenced for a study of cytomegalovirus exposure and HLA in healthy donors (dated by TCRdb to the late 2010s). As for the study more broadly: An earlier analysis of under 600 of the donors reported roughly 270 Gb of sequence data and roughly 110 million unique TCR beta sequences from around 200 million T cells. A later genetic analysis used genome-wide SNP genotypes for about three fifths of the 666 donors, treating that subset as a discovery cohort. The genetic ancestry cluster associated with self-reported Caucasian donors included 81% of the 398 genotyped donors. Typing coverage varied by locus: roughly 620-640 donors for A, B, C, DRB1 and DQB1; under 550 for DQA1; some 610 for DPA1; approximately 470 for DPB1. A later analysis re-analyzed previously published TCR beta repertoires from 600 to 850 donors and added high-resolution HLA genotyping to study TCR occurrence patterns. Because of strong linkage in the cohort, roughly five DR-DQ haplotypes were treated as single units for association and clustering. The study combined high-throughput TCR immunosequencing, statistical association of individual TCRs with disease status, and machine learning to predict cytomegalovirus infection status. An early release covering roughly 580 HLA-typed donors comprised about 300 gigabases of sequencing data and approximately 85 million unique TCR sequences. Using immunosequencing, the study profiled T cell repertoires from 640 or so subjects and related those repertoires to cytomegalovirus serostatus. An earlier analysis of a few hundred of the donors applied high-throughput TCR beta sequencing to assess whether each TCR beta V gene segment acted as functional or pseudogenic. Among roughly 400 genotyped donors of the cohort, an average of around 240,000 unique TCR beta nucleotide sequences were sequenced per donor, 15% to 20% of them non-productive. The later analysis used no new phenotypic data to find candidate immune exposures, relying instead on TCR beta sequences and their occurrence across donors. In addition to the first cohort of approximately 650 subjects, a separate validation cohort of approximately 120 different subjects was used. Class I and class II HLA loci were covered by the typing at four-digit resolution. The study aimed to test whether signatures of past pathogen exposure could be identified by cataloging public T cell receptors. All discovery cohort repertoires had been generated on a single sequencing platform. Donor age, sex, ethnicity and CMV serostatus were compiled together with the repertoire data.

Library preparation employed the immunoSEQ multiplex PCR assay. For the multiplex PCR, a mixture combining 60 forward primers for TCR Vbeta segments and 13 reverse primers for TCR Jbeta segments was used. A multiplex PCR assay on genomic DNA amplified the CDR3 region of rearranged TCR beta genes. The Illumina HiSeq System was used to sequence the amplified TCR beta libraries as 87-base-pair reads. Concerning the study's data processing: Across the 700 or so repertoires, a later analysis counted approximately 83 million unique TCR beta chains, approximately 12 million of which were shared by at least two donors. A nearest-neighbor algorithm error-corrected the raw reads and collapsed the reads into unique sequences, merging closely related sequences to remove PCR and sequencing errors. Alignment of CDR3 sequences to IMGT reference sequences was used to assign V, D and J gene segments. For a sequence to be retained, a match of at least six nucleotides was required to both a V gene segment and a J gene segment. Rearrangements were classified as productive when the CDR3 lacked stop codons and remained in frame with V and J, and all other rearrangements were classified as non-productive. Following IMGT convention, CDR3 was defined as the stretch from the second conserved V-encoded cysteine up to the conserved J-encoded phenylalanine. The earlier analysis of fewer than 700 of the donors excluded sequences that lacked an unambiguous match to a single V gene segment. An earlier analysis of some 610 of the donors called V segments functional above 56.7% productive rearrangements and segregating when the between-donor standard deviation exceeded 5%. To diagnose cytomegalovirus status from the catalog of TCR beta chain sequences, a statistical classification framework was built. A later analysis assigned V and J genes by comparing TCR nucleotide sequences with IMGT/GENE-DB human TR gene sequences. Using the TCRdist pipeline, a later analysis assigned CDR3 sequences along with most-parsimonious VDJ recombination scenarios. In a later analysis, each TCR beta chain was defined by its CDR3 amino acid sequence together with its V-gene family, and reads without a unique V-gene family were excluded. In a later analysis, approximately 590 highly shared, low-generation-probability nucleotide sequences were removed to address suspected cross-contamination and a sequencing artifact. In a later analysis, a clonal expansion index for each public chain was calculated from normalized within-repertoire ranks of inferred template counts. In a later analysis, generation probabilities were computed with a VDJ recombination model fitted to out-of-frame rearrangements, and the resulting probabilities were checked against IGoR. In a later analysis, hypergeometric tests were used to score TCR-TCR, TCR-HLA and TCR-CMV co-occurrence, with a repertoire-size bias correction applied to TCR pairs. In a later analysis, false discovery rates were estimated by permuting HLA or CMV assignments 20 times. In a later analysis, co-occurring TCRs were grouped using DBSCAN, with TCRdist sequence similarity added in when clustering inside HLA-allele-positive subsets. Repertoires with fewer than 30,000 or more than 120,000 public chains, plus five repertoires with anomalous nucleotide sharing, were excluded from co-occurrence clustering. TCRdb holds this immuneACCESS table with in-frame rearrangements only. Some clones are missing; in checked studies, unresolved V genes explain under half, and the rest has no known cause. The V and J calls and clone size come from that table; D and trimming were worked out from the DNA. The sample table contains around 92,000 clones; only one count was recorded for around 80% of them. The ten largest make up 16% of the sample.

This clone was detected only a few times. Its antigen is unknown. No base quality information exists; no much larger clone differs at one position. Other DNA sequences in this specimen translate into the identical CDR3. The cohort comprised 710 or so healthy bone marrow donors. At the time of sampling, every cohort member was nominally healthy, though immune exposures that went unrecorded were likely present. The donor tested CMV seropositive, placing the donor among the roughly 300 seropositive members of the cohort. A peripheral blood sample was provided by each donor, and peripheral blood mononuclear cells were used for TCR beta sequencing. Genomic DNA extraction from the blood cell samples was performed with the Qiagen DNeasy Blood Extraction Kit. Overall study results and their limits: A group of highly shared sequence variants was considered likely to be a technical artifact of the sequencing pipeline. In a later analysis, 16,951 TCR beta sequences were associated with specific HLA alleles at a false discovery rate of 0.05. Linkage disequilibrium might explain the correlated functional status among segregating V segments, but an unknown experimental factor could not be ruled out. Broadly in line with IMGT annotations, most TCR beta V segments showed up in productive rearrangements about 87% or about 30% of the time in an earlier analysis of roughly 590 of the donors. In a later analysis, the rate of TCR association differed among HLA loci, with DRB1 alleles having the most associated TCRs and HLA-C alleles having the fewest. Because counts were too low, about 18 rarely observed V segments, including chromosome 9 orphons, were left out of the earlier analysis of 500 to 750 of the donors. A few of the identified cytomegalovirus-associated TCR beta chains were confirmed in vitro to be specific for cytomegalovirus antigens. When HLA alleles, especially DR and DQ, strongly co-occurred, TCR associations were difficult to assign to individual alleles. The study gave a list of around 170 TCR beta chains associated with cytomegalovirus. It was suggested by the authors that the approach could potentially be generalized to other disease states and immunological phenotypes. A further reported finding was that TCR beta sequences accurately predicted the HLA-A and HLA-B alleles for most subjects in the first cohort. In this cohort, only TCR beta chains were sequenced, and detectable features were limited by the absence of alpha or paired-chain data. CMV serostatus was the only immune exposure information available for the cohort. Most TCR sequences were observed very rarely across donors, whereas some public TCRs were present in many individuals. Some IMGT-functional V segments, including TRBV6-2 and TRBV6-3, could not be told apart with the 87-base-pair reads, so those segments were excluded. Because HLA typing was unavailable for some donors at each locus, only the typed subset was used in association tests. In a later genetic analysis, a missense DCLRE1C variant was associated with V-gene and J-gene trimming of TCR beta chains, and the association was replicated in an independent cohort. In a later analysis, most CMV-associated TCR beta chains were found to appear HLA-restricted, with HLA associations seemingly driven largely by CMV exposure. Presence/absence analyses assumed roughly uniform sequencing depth across donors, an assumption that may not hold. In a later genetic analysis, fewer N-insertions in productive TCRs were reported among donors in an Asian-associated ancestry cluster than the roughly 700-donor mean. According to a later analysis, parvovirus B19, influenza, CMV and Epstein-Barr virus appeared linked to several top co-occurrence clusters. The classifier was reported to diagnose cytomegalovirus status with high specificity and sensitivity in both the original and validation cohorts. In a later analysis, HLA-associated TCR beta chains were found to be more clonally expanded and to have lower generation probabilities than equally common non-associated chains.

Reading the germline V gene gives CDR1 SGHRS and CDR2 YFSETQ. V is pared back by 0 bases and J by 2 bases, with 5 bases lying between the germline termini. Including the terminal cysteine and phenylalanine, the CDR3 comprises 14 residues. Just the 42-base CDR3 DNA is kept, in frame starting at base 1. The clonotype was recovered from a man aged 60 to 75 in good health and CMV-seropositive. The sequence is built from TRBV5-1 and TRBJ2-2; the D gene identity is not certain. The sequencing sample was made of PBMCs. The nucleotides are TGCGCCAGCAGCTTGGGCCTAAACACCGGGGAGCTGTTTTTT. This codes for CASSLGLNTGELFF. Here the CDR3 is joined to the reference TRBV5-1 and TRBJ2-2 genes, and the full variable domain is: KAGVTQTPRYLIKTRGQQVTLSCSPISGHRSVSWYQQTPGQGLQFLFEYFSETQRNKGNFPGRFSGRQFSNSRSEMNVSTLELGDSALYLCASSLGLNTGELFFGEGSRLTVL.